This T cell receptor beta chain is drawn from a study of T cells in localized non-small cell lung cancer. Findings of the study overall: The study linked higher blood T cell density to longer overall survival. The appearance of a median approximately 60 of the top 100 tumor clones was seen in adjacent lung. Uninvolved adjacent lung had higher T cell clonality than tumor and all other tissues.

There are 18 residues in the CDR3. The trim removed 0 bases at V and 2 bases at J, leaving 5 bases unmatched. Per germline, CDR1 SGHRS and CDR2 YFSETQ. Sequencing used immunoSEQ multiplex PCR; TCRdb keeps in-frame clones, though not all of them. The data show 55,000 to 75,000 clones, 86% seen once. As regards this clone: Its antigen is unidentified.

The chain uses TRBV5-1 and TRBJ2-6; TRBD1 matches 10 bases. The sequence derives from a male donor aged 60 or over with stage III squamous cell lung carcinoma. This sample comprised peripheral blood, obtained before any cancer treatment. In nucleotides, the CDR3 is TGCGCCAGCAGCTTGGAAGGACAGGGGGGTCCTGGGGCCAACGTCCTGACTTTC. This encodes CASSLEGQGGPGANVLTF.